Below are 16 T cell receptor beta chains sequenced from a single sample in a study of OX40 agonist ivuxolimab in advanced cancers. Clones were sequenced by immunoSEQ multiplex PCR, and TCRdb holds only the in-frame ones, with some missing. The sample shows some 100,000 clones, 70% to 85% of them seen only once. This specimen consisted of CD4+ or CD8+ T cells sorted from blood, obtained in a trial of the OX40 agonist ivuxolimab. The source is an adult with an advanced solid tumor such as melanoma, head and neck, liver or kidney cancer.

The rearrangement joins TRBV7-9 to TRBJ2-5, with TRBD2 matching over 7 bases. Germline V gives CDR1 SEHNR, CDR2 FQNEAQ (reference sequence). This CDR3 is 16 amino acids long. The junction had 7 bases not matched to a gene; V was cut back by 1 base and J by 2 bases. The CDR3: CASSLVGGPGQETQYF. Here the CDR3 DNA reads TGTGCCAGCAGCTTAGTGGGAGGGCCTGGGCAAGAGACCCAGTACTTC.

The V and J genes are TRBV5-1 and TRBJ2-6; 10 positions agree with TRBD2. The CDR3 loop spans 19 amino acids. Germline loops: CDR1 SGHRS, CDR2 YFSETQ. Trimming removed 5 bases from V and 2 bases from J; junction bases left unmatched: 13. This CDR3 reads CASSYSLRLAGPGANVLTF. The CDR3 region has the DNA TGCGCCAGCAGTTACAGCTTGCGACTAGCGGGCCCTGGGGCCAACGTCCTGACTTTC. Variable domain in full (rest from reference TRBV5-1 and TRBJ2-6): KAGVTQTPRYLIKTRGQQVTLSCSPISGHRSVSWYQQTPGQGLQFLFEYFSETQRNKGNFPGRFSGRQFSNSRSEMNVSTLELGDSALYLCASSYSLRLAGPGANVLTFGAGSRLTVL.

This clone was seen more than once but under ten times. The genes are TRBV28 and TRBJ2-7; a possible D gene is TRBD1 (5 bases). The V gene lost 8 bases and the J gene lost 0 bases, with 14 bases spanning the gap. The CDR3 length is 14 residues. Looked up from germline, CDR1 is MDHEN and CDR2 is SYDVKM. CDR3 residues: CASHQGGSSYEQYF. CDR3 coding DNA: TGTGCCAGCCACCAGGGTGGTAGCTCCTACGAGCAGTACTTC.

V gene TRBV5-1 combines with J gene TRBJ2-7; no reliable D call. The germline V gene has CDR1 SGHRS and CDR2 YFSETQ. This CDR3 is 14 amino acids long. V was trimmed by 0 bases and J by 3 bases, leaving 10 bases between them. The chain's CDR3 is CASSLAVGYYEQYF. In nucleotides, the CDR3 is TGCGCCAGCAGCTTGGCGGTCGGCTACTACGAGCAGTACTTC.

V is TRBV11-3 and J is TRBJ2-3; 8 positions agree with TRBD2. The CDR3 sequence is 15 residues long. CDR1 and CDR2 (germline): SGHNT, YENEEA. Losses at the gene ends were 2 bases for V and 2 bases for J; bases not matched to a gene: 3. CDR3 sequence (DNA): TGTGCCAGCAGCTTACGGGGGGGCCACACAGATACGCAGTATTTT. Residues: CASSLRGGHTDTQYF.

V is TRBV28 and J is TRBJ1-3; D uncertain. V lost 3 bases to trimming and J lost 4 bases, with 10 bases between them. The CDR3 extends over 14 amino acids. The germline V gene encodes CDR1 MDHEN and CDR2 SYDVKM. The CDR3 reads CASSLAQYGNTIYF. The CDR3 DNA reads TGTGCCAGCAGTTTGGCCCAGTACGGAAACACCATATATTTT. Full variable domain (remainder filled in from reference TRBV28 and TRBJ1-3): DVKVTQSSRYLVKRTGEKVFLECVQDMDHENMFWYRQDPGLGLRLIYFSYDVKMKEKGDIPEGYSVSREKKERFSLILESASTNQTSMYLCASSLAQYGNTIYFGEGSWLTVV.

This chain links TRBV4-2 with TRBJ2-5; unclear D gene. The assigned J gene may be wrong: the sequence end matches TRBJ2-7 better. Germline V CDR1 and CDR2: LGHNA, YNFKEQ. The CDR3 sequence is 13 residues long. CDR3 sequence reads: CASSQDHLYEQYF. The CDR3 DNA sequence: TGTGCCAGCAGCCAAGATCACCTCTACGAGCAGTACTTC.

This clone was seen just once. CDR3 region: CASSYGGTVLEAFF. CDR3 coding DNA: TGTGCCAGCAGTTACGGGGGGACGGTACTTGAAGCTTTCTTT. The V call is TRBV6-6, the J call TRBJ1-1, with a tentative D call TRBD1 (5 bases). The CDR3 runs 14 residues. V lost 2 bases and J lost 7, with 14 bases in between. The germline V gene encodes CDR1 MNHNY and CDR2 SVGAGI (reference sequence).

This chain uses TRBV6-5 with TRBJ2-5; 7 bases agree with TRBD1. Germline trimming cut 1 base from V and 3 bases from J; bases unmatched to any gene: 5. From germline, CDR1 is MNHEY and CDR2 SVGAGI. This CDR3 spans 15 amino acids. In DNA, the CDR3 is TGTGCCAGCAGTTACTTGACAGGGAAGGAAGAGACCCAGTACTTC. This encodes CASSYLTGKEETQYF.

The rearrangement links TRBV5-8 to TRBJ2-7; 8 bases map to TRBD1. Trimming took 0 bases from V and 6 from J; bases not matched to a gene: 5. The CDR3 is 14 residues long. Germline V gives CDR1 SGHTS, CDR2 YDEGEE. For the CDR3, the DNA is TGTGCCAGCAGCTTGGACGGACAGGGTCGCGAGCAGTACTTC. This gives the protein CASSLDGQGREQYF. Complete variable domain (other parts from reference TRBV5-8 and TRBJ2-7): EAGVTQSPTHLIKTRGQQATLRCSPISGHTSVYWYQQALGLGLQFLLWYDEGEERNRGNFPPRFSGRQFPNYSSELNVNALELEDSALYLCASSLDGQGREQYFGPGTRLTVT.

V gene TRBV7-3 combines with J gene TRBJ2-3; D remains unclear. Germline V gene data show CDR1 as SGHTA and CDR2 as FQGTGA. The CDR3 has 16 amino acids. V lost 5 bases and J 6 bases, leaving 21 bases between the germline ends. Here the CDR3 reads CASSLRGAPLGDTQYF. CDR3 bases: TGTGCCAGCAGCCTTAGAGGAGCTCCCCTTGGGGATACGCAGTATTTT.

This clone was counted a few times. This chain joins TRBV10-3 and TRBJ1-1; 7 bases align to TRBD1. Germline V gene lookup returns CDR1 ENHRY and CDR2 SYGVKD. The trim removed 8 bases at V and 0 bases at J, leaving 3 bases unmatched. The CDR3 is 13 residues long. DNA of the CDR3: TGTGCCATCCAGGGACAGCTGAACACTGAAGCTTTCTTT. Protein: CAIQGQLNTEAFF.

This sequence joins TRBV29-1 and TRBJ2-3; TRBD1 matches at 9 bases. With V trimmed by 7 bases and J by 1 base, 6 bases remained unmatched. The CDR3 has 14 amino acids. CDR1 and CDR2 (germline): SQVTM, ANQGSEA. CDR3 residues: CSAGQGSGTDTQYF. The CDR3 DNA reads TGCAGCGCCGGACAGGGGTCGGGCACAGATACGCAGTATTTT.

The V gene is TRBV7-2, the J gene TRBJ2-7; no clear D. This CDR3 comprises 13 residues. Germline V CDR1 and CDR2: SGHTA, FQGNSA. The V end was cut by 2 bases, the J end by 2 bases, with 7 bases between. CDR3 bases: TGTGCCAGCAGCTTAACAGCCACCTACGAGCAGTACTTC. It encodes CASSLTATYEQYF.

This clone was picked up one time. The chain uses TRBV6-5 and TRBJ2-1; D is ambiguous. From germline, CDR1 is MNHEY and CDR2 SVGAGI. The length of the CDR3 is 16 residues. Trimming shortened V by 2 bases and J by 0 bases, and 11 bases separated the two germline ends. This CDR3 reads CASSYTPGRSYNEQFF. The CDR3, as DNA: TGTGCCAGCAGTTACACACCGGGCCGCTCCTACAATGAGCAGTTCTTC.

The chain combines TRBV6-6 with TRBJ2-7; 11 nucleotides match TRBD2. J was trimmed by 4 bases and V by 7 bases; bases with no gene match: 6. From germline, CDR1 is MNHNY and CDR2 SVGAGI (reference sequence). CDR3 length: 14 residues. The CDR3 loop reads CASTRLAGTYEQYF. The CDR3 coding sequence is TGTGCCAGCACCCGACTAGCGGGGACTTACGAGCAGTACTTC.